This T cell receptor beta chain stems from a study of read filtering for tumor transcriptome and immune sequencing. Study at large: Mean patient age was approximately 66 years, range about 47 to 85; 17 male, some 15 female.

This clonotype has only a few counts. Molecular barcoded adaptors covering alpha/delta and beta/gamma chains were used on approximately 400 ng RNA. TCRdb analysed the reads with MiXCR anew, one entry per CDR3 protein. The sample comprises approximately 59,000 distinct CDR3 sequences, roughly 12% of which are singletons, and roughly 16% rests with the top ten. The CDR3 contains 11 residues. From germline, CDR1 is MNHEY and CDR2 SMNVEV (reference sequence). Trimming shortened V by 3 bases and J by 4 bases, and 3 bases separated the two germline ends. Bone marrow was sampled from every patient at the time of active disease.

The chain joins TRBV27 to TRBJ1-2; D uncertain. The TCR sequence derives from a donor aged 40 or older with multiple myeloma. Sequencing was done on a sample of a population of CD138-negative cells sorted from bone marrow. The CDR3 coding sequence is TGTGCCAGCAGTTTTACCTATGGCTACACCTTC. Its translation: CASSFTYGYTF.